A selection of T cell receptor beta chains follows, all from one sample in a study of blood T cell repertoires in COVID-19. The data were produced by immunoSEQ multiplex PCR, yet TCRdb's version contains in-frame clones alone and is incomplete. The sample shows 180,000 or so clones, about 80% of them seen only once. Material: peripheral blood. These receptors came from a human donor with acute or convalescent COVID-19. The donor label of this sample is uncertain. CDR3s include the opening cysteine and the closing phenylalanine or tryptophan. The order of the fields is clone size, D gene, J gene, V gene, CDR3 protein, CDR3 DNA. The D gene is left open where the match is weak. Clone size is stated in some rows and not others, as once, few, many or a class when expanded.

>NA|TRBD2|TRBJ2-5|TRBV7-2
CASSQTSDTANQYF
TGTGCCAGCAGCCAGACTAGCGATACTGCCAACCAGTACTTC
>once|TRBD2|TRBJ2-5|TRBV14
CASSPLGGYTSEQETQYF
TGTGCCAGCAGCCCCTTGGGGGGGTATACTAGCGAACAAGAGACCCAGTACTTC
>NA|TRBD1|TRBJ2-1|TRBV6-5
CASRAAGQGNEQFF
TGTGCCAGCAGGGCTGCCGGACAGGGCAATGAGCAGTTCTTC
>NA|NA|TRBJ1-3|TRBV9
CASSVVPTAAGNTIYF
TGTGCCAGCAGCGTAGTACCTACAGCTGCTGGAAACACCATATATTTT
>NA|NA|TRBJ2-1|TRBV18
CASSPAATTYNEQFF
TGTGCCAGCTCACCAGCGGCGACTACCTACAATGAGCAGTTCTTC
>NA|TRBD2|TRBJ2-1|TRBV11-3
CASSLGSGLAGDAEQFF
TGTGCCAGCAGCTTAGGCTCGGGACTAGCGGGAGACGCTGAGCAGTTCTTC
>NA|TRBD2|TRBJ2-1|TRBV6-6
CASSYAGTSMGEQFF
TGTGCCAGCAGTTACGCCGGGACTAGCATGGGTGAGCAGTTCTTC
>NA|NA|TRBJ2-3|TRBV10-1
CASSERYTDTQYF
TGCGCCAGCAGTGAGCGGTACACAGATACGCAGTATTTT
>NA|TRBD2|TRBJ2-7|TRBV6-5
CASSYSGPAGLDEQYF
TGTGCCAGCAGTTACTCAGGGCCAGCGGGGCTGGACGAGCAGTACTTC
>NA|NA|TRBJ2-1|TRBV12-5
CASGIGSSYNEQFF
TGTGCTAGTGGTATCGGTAGCTCCTACAATGAGCAGTTCTTC
>NA|NA|TRBJ1-4|TRBV15
CATSRRGGRTGNEKLFF
TGTGCCACCAGCAGAAGAGGAGGGAGGACGGGTAATGAAAAACTGTTTTTT
>NA|TRBD2|TRBJ2-7|TRBV7-8
CASSRNYLAGAYEQYF
TGTGCCAGCAGCCGCAACTATCTAGCGGGAGCCTACGAGCAGTACTTC
>NA|NA|TRBJ1-3|TRBV28
CASSTSSGNTIYF
TGTGCCAGCAGCACAAGCTCTGGAAACACCATATATTTT
>once|TRBD2|TRBJ2-5|TRBV2
CATGLAGVQETQYF
TGTGCCACCGGACTAGCGGGAGTCCAAGAGACCCAGTACTTC
>NA|TRBD2|TRBJ2-3|TRBV15
CATSRGGLAGGADTQYF
TGTGCCACCAGCAGAGGGGGACTAGCGGGAGGTGCAGATACGCAGTATTTT
>NA|TRBD2|TRBJ2-5|TRBV24-1
CATSDSGLEDGETQYF
TGTGCCACCAGTGATTCGGGACTAGAGGATGGAGAGACCCAGTACTTC
>NA|NA|TRBJ2-3|TRBV5-6
CASAPVGVFGNTQYF
TGTGCCAGCGCCCCGGTCGGGGTCTTTGGGAATACGCAGTATTTT
>NA|NA|TRBJ2-2|TRBV19
CASSPRQSDTGELFF
TGTGCCAGTAGTCCGAGACAGTCGGACACCGGGGAGCTGTTTTTT
>NA|TRBD1|TRBJ1-2|TRBV27
CASSRTGGFFGGYTF
TGTGCCAGCAGCCGGACAGGGGGTTTTTTTGGCGGCTACACCTTC
>NA|NA|TRBJ1-2|TRBV19
CASERREPHYGYTF
TGTGCCAGTGAGCGGAGGGAGCCTCACTATGGCTACACCTTC
>NA|NA|TRBJ2-2|TRBV25-1
CASTPGDGELFF
TGTGCCAGCACGCCGGGTGACGGGGAGCTGTTTTTT
>NA|TRBD2|TRBJ2-3|TRBV7-9
CASSTGTSGSLDTQYF
TGTGCCAGCAGCACCGGGACTAGCGGGAGTCTGGATACGCAGTATTTT
>NA|NA|TRBJ1-5|TRBV7-2
CASSTDGRGNQPQHF
TGTGCCAGCAGCACAGACGGGCGAGGGAATCAGCCCCAGCATTTT
>once|NA|TRBJ2-3|TRBV4-2
CASSQDSTGVFGDTQYF
TGTGCCAGCAGCCAAGATAGTACGGGAGTTTTCGGAGATACGCAGTATTTT
>NA|TRBD1|TRBJ1-6|TRBV20-1
CSASDPGTGGSPLHF
TGCAGTGCTAGTGATCCTGGGACAGGGGGATCGCCCCTCCACTTT